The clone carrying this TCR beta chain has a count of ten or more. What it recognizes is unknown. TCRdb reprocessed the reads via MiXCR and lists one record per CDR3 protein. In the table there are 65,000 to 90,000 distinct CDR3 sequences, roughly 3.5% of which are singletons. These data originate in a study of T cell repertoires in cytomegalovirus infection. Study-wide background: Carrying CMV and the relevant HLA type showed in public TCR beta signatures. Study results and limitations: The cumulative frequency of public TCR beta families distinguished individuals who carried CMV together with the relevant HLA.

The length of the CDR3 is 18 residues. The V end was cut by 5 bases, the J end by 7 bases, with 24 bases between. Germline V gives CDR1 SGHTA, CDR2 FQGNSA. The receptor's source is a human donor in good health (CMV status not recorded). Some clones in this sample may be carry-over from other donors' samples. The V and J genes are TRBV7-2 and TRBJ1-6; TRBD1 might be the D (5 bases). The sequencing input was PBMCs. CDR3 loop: CASSQERSGLTMNSPLHF. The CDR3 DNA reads TGTGCCAGCAGCCAAGAGAGGTCAGGGCTCACTATGAATTCACCCCTCCACTTT.